This T cell receptor (beta chain) originates from a study of cytomegalovirus exposure and HLA in healthy donors. Study context: Both the 120 or so validation repertoires and the approximately 620 first-cohort repertoires used the same platform, as reported by a later analysis. General study findings and limits: The majority of TCR sequences were rare, yet some public TCRs appeared in many donors. Among TCR beta chains, those listed as cytomegalovirus-associated numbered about 160.

Among the 120 subjects of the validation cohort, separate from the approximately 670-subject first cohort, were the donors. About this clone itself: Antigen specificity is unknown.

Using immunoSEQ multiplex PCR, the repertoire was profiled, and TCRdb retains in-frame clones only, with some absent. The sample carries about 140,000 clones, around 90% recorded once. Trimming left V 1 base short and J 1 base short, with 13 bases between. The CDR3 has 16 residues. The germline CDR1 and CDR2 sequences are MGHDK and SYGVNS. The sample taken for sequencing was PBMCs. This sequence joins TRBV25-1 and TRBJ1-1; perhaps TRBD1 as D (6 bases). This clonotype originated in a woman under 30 in good health and CMV-seropositive. CDR3 sequence reads: CASSELRGRGNTEAFF. Written as DNA, the CDR3 is TGTGCCAGCAGTGAATTAAGGGGGAGAGGGAACACTGAAGCTTTCTTT.